This TCR beta chain emerged from a study of vaccination and CD4 T cells after COVID-19. Study information: Comprising six males and four females, the convalescent participants counted two Hispanic individuals among them.

To note about this clonotype: Its specificity is unknown.

This CDR3 is built from 13 residues. After removal of 5 bases from V and 2 bases from J, the junction contained 4 bases not matched to a gene. Per germline, CDR1 DFQATT and CDR2 SNEGSKA (reference sequence). Treatment in this sample: roughly 10-day PBMC culture with coronavirus spike peptide pools or control peptides (ViraFEST assay). The Oncomine TCR Beta short-read assay sequenced DNA from cultured CD4+ T cells. From the PCR reads, TCRdb called clonotypes with MiXCR, one entry per CDR3 protein. The table includes some 18,000 distinct CDR3 sequences, approximately 49% detected once. This chain connects TRBV20-1 to TRBJ2-7; 9 bases are a match to TRBD1. The TCR sequence derives from a human donor who had recovered from COVID-19. Material for sequencing was CD4+ T cells from blood, cultured in vitro. Here the CDR3 DNA reads TGCAGTGCTGGAAGGACAGGGGCCTACGAGCAGTACTTC. Protein sequence: CSAGRTGAYEQYF.